What follows describes a single TCR beta chain. Antigen specificity is unknown. Per the germline V gene, CDR1 is MNHEY and CDR2 is SMNVEV (reference sequence). The CDR3 totals 15 residues. Trimming took 2 bases from V and 5 from J; bases not matched to a gene: 5. The source of the sample is a study of quantifying T cell responses using KT2 cells. Study at large: RNA was reverse transcribed with TCR alpha and beta constant-region primers.

Findings and caveats of the study: Very high KT2 spike-in numbers caused saturation in KT2 sequence detection.

An oligo carrying a UMI was ligated to the cDNA 3' end. An equimolar mix of RC1.1 and RC1.2 primed the beta chain across TRBC1 and TRBC2. TCRdb re-analysed the UMI-ligation and nested PCR reads in MiXCR, keeping a single row per CDR3 protein. The profile shows 60,000 or so distinct CDR3 sequences, 9% to 15% of them singletons. The TCR sequence derives from a human donor. The sample was PBMCs spiked with cells of the T cell clone KT2. The genes are TRBV27 and TRBJ2-1, with 8 nucleotides matching TRBD2. Here the CDR3 reads CASSLDSGINNEQFF. For the CDR3, the DNA is TGTGCCAGCAGTTTAGATAGCGGGATTAACAATGAGCAGTTCTTC.